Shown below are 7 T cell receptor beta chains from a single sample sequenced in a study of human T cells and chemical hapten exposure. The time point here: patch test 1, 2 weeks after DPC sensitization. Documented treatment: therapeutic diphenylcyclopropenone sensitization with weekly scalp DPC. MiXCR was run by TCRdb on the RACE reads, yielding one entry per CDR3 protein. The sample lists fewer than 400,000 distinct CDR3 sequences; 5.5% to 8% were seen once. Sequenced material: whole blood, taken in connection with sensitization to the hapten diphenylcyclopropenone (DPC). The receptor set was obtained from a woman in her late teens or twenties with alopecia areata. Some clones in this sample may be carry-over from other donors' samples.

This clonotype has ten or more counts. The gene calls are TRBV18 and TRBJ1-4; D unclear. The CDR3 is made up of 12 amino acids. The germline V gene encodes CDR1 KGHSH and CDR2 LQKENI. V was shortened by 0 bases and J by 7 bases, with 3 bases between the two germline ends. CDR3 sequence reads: CASSPPGEKLFF. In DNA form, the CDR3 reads TGTGCCAGCTCACCACCGGGTGAAAAACTGTTTTTT.

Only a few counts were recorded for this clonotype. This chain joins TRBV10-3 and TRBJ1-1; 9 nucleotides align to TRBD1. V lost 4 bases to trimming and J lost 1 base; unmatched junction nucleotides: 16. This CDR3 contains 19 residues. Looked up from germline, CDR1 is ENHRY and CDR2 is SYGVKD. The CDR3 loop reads CAISGKGTGNPPRNTEAFF. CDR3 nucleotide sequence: TGTGCCATCAGTGGAAAAGGGACAGGGAACCCTCCCCGGAACACTGAAGCTTTCTTT.

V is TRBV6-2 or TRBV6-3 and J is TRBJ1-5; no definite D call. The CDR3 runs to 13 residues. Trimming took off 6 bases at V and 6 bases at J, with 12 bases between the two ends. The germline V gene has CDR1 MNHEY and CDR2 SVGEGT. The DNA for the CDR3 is TGTGCCAGCAGCTCTAACAGTGCTCAGCCCCAGCATTTT. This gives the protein CASSSNSAQPQHF.

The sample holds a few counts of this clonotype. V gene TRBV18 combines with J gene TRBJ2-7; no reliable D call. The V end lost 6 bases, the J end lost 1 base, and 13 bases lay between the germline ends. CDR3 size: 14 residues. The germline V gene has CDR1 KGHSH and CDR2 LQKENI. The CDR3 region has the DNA TGTGCCAGCTCCCCAAGAGTCCGGTCCTACGAGCAGTACTTC. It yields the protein CASSPRVRSYEQYF.

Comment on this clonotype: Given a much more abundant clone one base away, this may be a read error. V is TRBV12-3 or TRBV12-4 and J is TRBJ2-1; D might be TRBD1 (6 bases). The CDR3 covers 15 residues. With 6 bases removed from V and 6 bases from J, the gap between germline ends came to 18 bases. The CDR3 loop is CASRTRDTTCNEQFF. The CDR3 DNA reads TGTGCCAGCAGGACCCGGGACACAACCTGCAATGAGCAGTTCTTC.

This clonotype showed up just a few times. The CDR3 sequence is CASSQILAFNEQFF. CDR3 nucleotides: TGTGCCAGCAGCCAAATCCTAGCTTTCAATGAGCAGTTCTTC. The V gene is TRBV11-2, the J gene TRBJ2-1; tentatively, D is TRBD2 (5 bases). V shed 5 bases and J shed 6 bases, with 14 bases lying between them. The CDR3 is 14 amino acids. CDR1 is SGHAT, CDR2 FQNNGV, per germline.

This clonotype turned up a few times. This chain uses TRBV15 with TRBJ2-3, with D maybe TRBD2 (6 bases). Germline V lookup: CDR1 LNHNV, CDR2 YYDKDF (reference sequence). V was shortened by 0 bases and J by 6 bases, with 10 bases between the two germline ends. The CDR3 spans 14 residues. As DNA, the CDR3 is TGTGCCACCAGCAGAGAAGGGGCGGGGGATACGCAGTATTTT. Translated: CATSREGAGDTQYF.